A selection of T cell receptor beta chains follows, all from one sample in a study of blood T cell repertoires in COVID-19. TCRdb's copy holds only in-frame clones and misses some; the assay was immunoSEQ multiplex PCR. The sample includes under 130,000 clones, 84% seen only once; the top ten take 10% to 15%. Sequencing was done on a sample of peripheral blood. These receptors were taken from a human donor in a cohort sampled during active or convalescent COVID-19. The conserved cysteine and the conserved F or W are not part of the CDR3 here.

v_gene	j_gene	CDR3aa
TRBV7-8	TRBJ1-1	ASSLGYRGRGTEAF
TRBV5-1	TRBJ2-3	ASSSQGPDTDTQY
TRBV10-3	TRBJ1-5	AISDHRGLGQPQH
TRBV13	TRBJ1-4	ASSLGQKNEKLF
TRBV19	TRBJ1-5	ASSSDRGRTGQPQH
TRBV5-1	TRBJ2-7	ASRTSGTANEQY
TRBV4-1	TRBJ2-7	ASSQVKESYEQY
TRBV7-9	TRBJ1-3	ASSLGPGGSGNTIY
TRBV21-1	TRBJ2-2	ASSKRDRGRAGELF
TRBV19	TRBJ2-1	ASSILAVPGNEQF
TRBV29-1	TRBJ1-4	SVGKSGGEKLF
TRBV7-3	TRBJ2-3	ASSSTGDITDTQY
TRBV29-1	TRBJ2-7	SVEGQALGEQY
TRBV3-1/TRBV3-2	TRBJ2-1	ASSQGLVFDEQF
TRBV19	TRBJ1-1	ASSITWGQATEAF
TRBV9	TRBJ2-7	ASSPTGGPSTYEQY
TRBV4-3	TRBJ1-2	ASSQEDRSHYGYT
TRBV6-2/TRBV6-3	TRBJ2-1	ASSKIQGSSVVEQF
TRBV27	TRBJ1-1	ASSLWMGRGTEAF
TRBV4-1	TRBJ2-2	ASSQSPRGAGGFTGELF